This T cell receptor beta chain was obtained from a study of blood T cell repertoires in COVID-19. Produced via immunoSEQ multiplex PCR; TCRdb's table is partial and in-frame only. The sample lists 120,000 to 150,000 clones, around three quarters occurring once. Germline trimming cut 3 bases from V and 1 base from J; bases unmatched to any gene: 6. The length of the CDR3 is 15 residues. Germline-derived CDR1 and CDR2 are LNHDA and SQIVND (reference sequence). V gene TRBV19 combines with J gene TRBJ2-7, with 7 bases fitting TRBD2. Sequences were obtained from peripheral blood. The origin of this receptor is a man aged 55 to 69 with acute or convalescent COVID-19. CDR3 coding DNA: TGTGCCAGTAGTATCCCCCCTAGCGGTTCCTACGAGCAGTACTTC. This encodes CASSIPPSGSYEQYF.